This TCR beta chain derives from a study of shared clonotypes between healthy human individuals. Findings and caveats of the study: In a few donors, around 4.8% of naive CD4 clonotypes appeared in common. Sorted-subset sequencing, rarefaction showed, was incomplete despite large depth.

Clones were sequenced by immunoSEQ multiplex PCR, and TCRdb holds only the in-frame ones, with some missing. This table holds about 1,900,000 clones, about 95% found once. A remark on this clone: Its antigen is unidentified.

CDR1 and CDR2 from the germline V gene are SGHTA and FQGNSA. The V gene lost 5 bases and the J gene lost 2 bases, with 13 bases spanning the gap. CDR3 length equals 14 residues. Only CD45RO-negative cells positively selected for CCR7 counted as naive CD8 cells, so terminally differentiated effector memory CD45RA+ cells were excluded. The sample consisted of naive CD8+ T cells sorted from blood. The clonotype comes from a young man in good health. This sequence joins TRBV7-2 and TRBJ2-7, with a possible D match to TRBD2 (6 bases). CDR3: CASSHGTRTYEQYF. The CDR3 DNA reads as TGTGCCAGCAGCCACGGGACTCGCACCTACGAGCAGTACTTC.